This paragraph covers one T cell receptor beta chain sequence. Generated by immunoSEQ multiplex PCR, the TCRdb table keeps only in-frame clones and is missing some. The sample records over 300,000 clones, more than 75% being singletons. The data belong to a study of blood T cell repertoires in COVID-19. The sequence derives from a woman aged 18-29 years who had recovered from COVID-19. The sequenced sample consisted of PBMCs or T cells enriched from blood (not recorded which).

CDR3 coding DNA: TGCGCCAGCAGCTTGGGGACAGGGGAGGGTGAAGCTTTCTTT. Protein: CASSLGTGEGEAFF. V gene TRBV5-1 combines with J gene TRBJ1-1; 9 bases agree with TRBD1. This CDR3 contains 14 residues. Trimming removed 0 bases from V and 7 bases from J; junction bases left unmatched: 4. Germline CDR1 is SGHRS and CDR2 is YFSETQ.